This T cell receptor beta chain was identified in a study of blood T cell repertoires in COVID-19. At the level of the study: Sample material is recorded as cDNA or gDNA derived from T cells, B-cell-depleted T cells, or PBMCs.

In the original workflow: How many nucleated cells were present was estimated from reference gene primer amplification. Generated by immunoSEQ multiplex PCR, the TCRdb table keeps only in-frame clones and is missing some. V and J calls plus clone size are reproduced from that table; the DNA served to infer D and trimming. The table shows under 200,000 clones, with approximately 83% occurring only once. CDR3 size: 13 residues. V gave up 4 bases and J gave up 4 bases; unmatched junction bases: 2. Germline CDR1 SGHRS, CDR2 YFSETQ. Sequenced sample: peripheral blood. The chain employs TRBV5-1 and TRBJ2-7; TRBD1 aligns across 10 bases. The clonotype was recovered from a human donor with acute or convalescent COVID-19. The donor label of this sample is uncertain. CDR3 sequence: CASSKGQGYEQYF. The CDR3 nucleotides are TGCGCCAGCAGCAAGGGACAGGGGTACGAGCAGTACTTC.